Listed below are T cell receptor beta chains from one sample, sequenced in a study of T cells after yellow fever vaccination. TCRdb reprocessed the 5' RACE reads via MiXCR and lists one record per CDR3 protein. The profile shows over 150,000 distinct CDR3 sequences, approximately 6% of them singletons. The sequencing used CD4+ T cells sorted from PBMCs, collected on the day of the first yellow fever vaccination. The receptors shown here come from a man between 18 and 35 years old who received the YFV17D yellow fever vaccine. Both conserved end residues are part of each CDR3. The order of the fields is D gene, J gene, V gene, clone size, CDR3 DNA, CDR3 protein. D genes are given only for firm matches. Size tells how often a clone was seen (once, few, many) or the class of an expanded clone, and some rows leave it out.

>TRBD2|TRBJ2-1|TRBV6-5|many
TGTGCCAGCAGTTACACCGGAGCGGGGACCTACAATGAGCAGTTCTTC
CASSYTGAGTYNEQFF
>-|TRBJ1-3|TRBV5-1|many
TGCGCCAGCAGCCCGGACAGCTCTGGAAACACCATATATTTT
CASSPDSSGNTIYF
>-|TRBJ2-4|TRBV9|many
TGTGCCAGCAGCGTGGATCTGACCACTCCAAACATTCAGTACTTC
CASSVDLTTPNIQYF
>TRBD1|TRBJ1-4|TRBV12-3/TRBV12-4|few
TGTGCCAGCAGCTACGGGACAGTTGCAACTAATGAAAAACTGTTTTTT
CASSYGTVATNEKLFF
>-|TRBJ2-3|TRBV20-1|-
TGCAGTGCTACAGGGGGGGGCGCAGGACCAGATACGCAGTATTTT
CSATGGGAGPDTQYF
>-|TRBJ2-2|TRBV15|many
TGTGCCACCAGCAGAGAGCCCGTCACCGGGGAGCTGTTTTTT
CATSREPVTGELFF
>-|TRBJ2-5|TRBV3-1|-
TGTGCCAGCAGCGATAGAGGAGGCGGGGGCTTTCAAGAGACCCAGTACTTC
CASSDRGGGGFQETQYF
>-|TRBJ1-6|TRBV27|-
TGTGCCAGCAGTGCAGCCAGCTCCTATAATTCACCCCTCCACTTT
CASSAASSYNSPLHF
>-|TRBJ2-3|TRBV5-1|medium-sized
TGCGCCAGCAGCCAACCAGAAGGGGATACGCAGTATTTT
CASSQPEGDTQYF
>-|TRBJ2-7|TRBV9|many
TGTGCCAGCAGCGTAATTAGTCGGGACCGCAGCTCCTACGAGCAGTACTTC
CASSVISRDRSSYEQYF
>-|TRBJ2-5|TRBV25-1|few
TGTGCCAGCGGTCGGACGGGTCAAGAGACCCAGTACTTC
CASGRTGQETQYF
>-|TRBJ2-2|TRBV6-2/TRBV6-3|many
TGTGCCAGCAGAGCCCAAAACACCGGGGAGCTGTTTTTT
CASRAQNTGELFF
>TRBD2|TRBJ2-5|TRBV5-1|medium-sized
TGCGCCAGCAGGACCGGACTAGCGGGCCAGACCCAGTACTTC
CASRTGLAGQTQYF
>-|TRBJ2-5|TRBV7-2|few
TGTGCCAGCAGCTTAGCCTACATAGGGACCCAGTACTTC
CASSLAYIGTQYF
>-|TRBJ1-1|TRBV12-5|-
TGTGCTAGTGGTTCTTGGTCCTACACTGAAGCTTTCTTT
CASGSWSYTEAFF
>-|TRBJ2-5|TRBV6-2/TRBV6-3|-
TGTGCCAGCAATTCAGCGGTGGGGAAGACCCAGTACTTC
CASNSAVGKTQYF
>TRBD1|TRBJ2-5|TRBV20-1|-
TGCAGTGCTAGTGGAGCTCGGACAGGCGTGAAGACCCAGTACTTC
CSASGARTGVKTQYF